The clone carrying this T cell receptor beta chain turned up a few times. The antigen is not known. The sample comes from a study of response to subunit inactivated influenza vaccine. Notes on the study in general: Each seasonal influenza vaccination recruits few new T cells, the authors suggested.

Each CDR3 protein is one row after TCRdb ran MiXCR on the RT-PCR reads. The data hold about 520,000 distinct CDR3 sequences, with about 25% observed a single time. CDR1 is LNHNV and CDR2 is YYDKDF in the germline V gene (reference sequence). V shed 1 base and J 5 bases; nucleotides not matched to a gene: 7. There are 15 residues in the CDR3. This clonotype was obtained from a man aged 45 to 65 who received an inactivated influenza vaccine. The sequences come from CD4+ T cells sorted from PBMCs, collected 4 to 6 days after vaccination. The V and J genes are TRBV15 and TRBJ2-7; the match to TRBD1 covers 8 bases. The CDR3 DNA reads TGTGCCACCAGCAGAGCGACAGGGGTAAGGAACGAGCAGTACTTC. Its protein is CATSRATGVRNEQYF.